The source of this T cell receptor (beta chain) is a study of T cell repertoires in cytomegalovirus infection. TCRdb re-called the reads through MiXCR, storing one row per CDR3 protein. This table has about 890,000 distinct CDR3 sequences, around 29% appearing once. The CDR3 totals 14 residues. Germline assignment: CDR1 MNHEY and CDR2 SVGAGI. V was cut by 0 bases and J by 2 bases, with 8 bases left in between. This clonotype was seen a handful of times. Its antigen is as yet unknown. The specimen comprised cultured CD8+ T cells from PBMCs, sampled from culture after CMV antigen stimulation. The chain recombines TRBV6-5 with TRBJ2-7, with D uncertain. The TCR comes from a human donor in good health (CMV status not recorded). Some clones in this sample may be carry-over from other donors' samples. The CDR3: CASSYSPDPYEQYF. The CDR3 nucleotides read TGTGCCAGCAGTTACTCGCCAGACCCCTACGAGCAGTACTTC.